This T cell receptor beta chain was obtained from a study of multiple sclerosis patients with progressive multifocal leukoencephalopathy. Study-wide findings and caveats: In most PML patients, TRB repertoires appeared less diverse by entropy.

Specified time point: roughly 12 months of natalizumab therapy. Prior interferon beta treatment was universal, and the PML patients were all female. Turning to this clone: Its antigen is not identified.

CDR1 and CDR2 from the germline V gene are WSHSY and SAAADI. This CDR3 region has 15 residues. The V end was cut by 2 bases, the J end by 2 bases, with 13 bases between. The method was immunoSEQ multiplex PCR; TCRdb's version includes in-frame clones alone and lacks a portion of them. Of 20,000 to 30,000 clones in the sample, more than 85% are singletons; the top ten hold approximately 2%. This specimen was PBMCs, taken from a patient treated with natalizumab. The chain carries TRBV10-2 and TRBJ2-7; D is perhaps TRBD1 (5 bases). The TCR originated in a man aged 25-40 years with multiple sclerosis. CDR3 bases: TGCGCCAGCAGTGAGGACAGTGGTAGTCCCTACGAGCAGTACGTC. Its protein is CASSEDSGSPYEQYV.